The source of this T cell receptor (beta chain) is a study of shared clonotypes between healthy human individuals. V lost 0 bases to trimming and J lost 5 bases, with 17 bases between them. The CDR3 extends over 16 amino acids. Germline V gives CDR1 SGHKS, CDR2 YYEKEE (reference sequence). Concerning this clone itself: Its antigen is unidentified.

Using immunoSEQ multiplex PCR, the repertoire was profiled, and TCRdb retains in-frame clones only, with some absent. The table records over 2 million clones, 85% to 95% of them present only once. Study-level points and caveats: Roughly 5% of naive CD4 clonotypes were common to several donors. Rarefaction analysis demonstrated incomplete sorted-subset sequencing notwithstanding large depth. Among the subsets, naive ones generally showed larger estimated richness than memory ones.

Donors comprised healthy HIV-negative adults lacking recent acute infections or vaccinations. The J gene is TRBJ1-2, the V gene TRBV5-5, with D possibly matching TRBD1 (6 bases). Sequenced material: naive CD4+ T cells sorted from blood. Subset of the sample: CD45RA+ positively selected. This receptor was taken from a man aged 18 to 30 in good health. In nucleotides, the CDR3 is TGTGCCAGCAGCTTGGGACCGACAGGTGCCGATTATGGCTACACCTTC. Residues: CASSLGPTGADYGYTF.